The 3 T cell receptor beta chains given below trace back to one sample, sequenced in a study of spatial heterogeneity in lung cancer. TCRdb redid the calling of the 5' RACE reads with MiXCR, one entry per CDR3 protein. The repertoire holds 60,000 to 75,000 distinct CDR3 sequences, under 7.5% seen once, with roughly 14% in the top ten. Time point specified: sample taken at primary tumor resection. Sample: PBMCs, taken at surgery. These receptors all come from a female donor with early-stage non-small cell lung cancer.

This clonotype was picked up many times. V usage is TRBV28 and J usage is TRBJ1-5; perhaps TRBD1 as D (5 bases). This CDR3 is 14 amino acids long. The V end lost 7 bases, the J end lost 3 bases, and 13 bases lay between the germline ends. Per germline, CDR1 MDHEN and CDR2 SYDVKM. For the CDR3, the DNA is TGTGCCAGCATCACGGGACCGCTCAATCAGCCCCAGCATTTT. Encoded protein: CASITGPLNQPQHF.

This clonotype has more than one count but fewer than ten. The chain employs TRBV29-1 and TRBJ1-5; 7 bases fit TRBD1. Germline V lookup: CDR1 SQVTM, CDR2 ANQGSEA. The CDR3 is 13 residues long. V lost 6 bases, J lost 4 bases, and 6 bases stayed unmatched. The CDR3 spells CSVRDSGNQPQHF. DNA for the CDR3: TGCAGCGTCCGGGACAGTGGGAATCAGCCCCAGCATTTT.

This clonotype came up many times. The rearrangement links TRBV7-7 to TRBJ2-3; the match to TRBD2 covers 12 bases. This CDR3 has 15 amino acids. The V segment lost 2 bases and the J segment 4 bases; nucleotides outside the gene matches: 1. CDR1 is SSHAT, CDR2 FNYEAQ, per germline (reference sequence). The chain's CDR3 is CASSLTSGRPDTQYF. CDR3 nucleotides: TGTGCCAGCAGCTTAACTAGCGGGAGGCCAGATACGCAGTATTTT. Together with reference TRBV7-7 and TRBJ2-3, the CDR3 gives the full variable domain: GAGVSQSPRYKVTKRGQDVTLRCDPISSHATLYWYQQALGQGPEFLTYFNYEAQPDKSGLPSDRFSAERPEGSISTLTIQRTEQRDSAMYRCASSLTSGRPDTQYFGPGTRLTVL.